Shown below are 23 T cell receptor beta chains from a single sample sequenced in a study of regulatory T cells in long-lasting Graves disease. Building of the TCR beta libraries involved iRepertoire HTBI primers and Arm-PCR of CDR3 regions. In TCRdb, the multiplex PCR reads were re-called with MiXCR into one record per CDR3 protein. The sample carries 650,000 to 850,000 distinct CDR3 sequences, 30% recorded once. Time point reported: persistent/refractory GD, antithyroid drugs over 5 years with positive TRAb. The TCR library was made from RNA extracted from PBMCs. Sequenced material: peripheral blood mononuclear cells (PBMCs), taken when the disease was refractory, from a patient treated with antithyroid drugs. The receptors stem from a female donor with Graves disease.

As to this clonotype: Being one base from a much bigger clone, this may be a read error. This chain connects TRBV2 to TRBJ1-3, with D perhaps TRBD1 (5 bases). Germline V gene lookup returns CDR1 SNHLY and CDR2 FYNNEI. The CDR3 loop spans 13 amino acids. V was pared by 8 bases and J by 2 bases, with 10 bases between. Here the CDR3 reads CASWEGPGNTIYF. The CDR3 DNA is TGTGCCAGCTGGGAGGGACCTGGAAACACCATATATTTT.

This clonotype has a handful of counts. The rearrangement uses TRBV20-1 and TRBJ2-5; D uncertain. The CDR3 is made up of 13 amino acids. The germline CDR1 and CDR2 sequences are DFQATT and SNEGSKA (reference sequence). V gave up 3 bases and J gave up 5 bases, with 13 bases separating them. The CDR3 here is CSASKDSRETQYF. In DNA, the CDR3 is TGCAGTGCTAGTAAGGATAGCCGTGAGACCCAGTACTTC.

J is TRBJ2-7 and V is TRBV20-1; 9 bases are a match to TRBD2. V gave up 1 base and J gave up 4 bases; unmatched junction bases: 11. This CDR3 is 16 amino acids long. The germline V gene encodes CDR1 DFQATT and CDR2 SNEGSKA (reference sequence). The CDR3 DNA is TGCAGTGCTAGAGGGGTATTAGCGGGAGCGGGGTACGAGCAGTACTTC. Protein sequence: CSARGVLAGAGYEQYF.

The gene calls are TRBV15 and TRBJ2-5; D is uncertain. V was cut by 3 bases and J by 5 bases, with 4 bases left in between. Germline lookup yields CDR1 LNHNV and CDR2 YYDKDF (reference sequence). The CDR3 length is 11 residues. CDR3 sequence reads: CATSRRETQYF. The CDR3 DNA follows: TGTGCCACCAGCAGGAGGGAGACCCAGTACTTC.

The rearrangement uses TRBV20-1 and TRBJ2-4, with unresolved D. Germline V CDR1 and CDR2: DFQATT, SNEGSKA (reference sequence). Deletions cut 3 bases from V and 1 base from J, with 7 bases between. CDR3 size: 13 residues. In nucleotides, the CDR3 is TGCAGTGCTAGTCTCAGGGCCAAAAACATTCAGTACTTC. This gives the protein CSASLRAKNIQYF.

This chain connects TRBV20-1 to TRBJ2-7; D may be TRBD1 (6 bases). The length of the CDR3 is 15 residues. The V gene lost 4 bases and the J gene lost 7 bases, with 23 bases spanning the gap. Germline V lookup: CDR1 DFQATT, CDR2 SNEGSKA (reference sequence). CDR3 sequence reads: CSATHPVDSLSEQYF. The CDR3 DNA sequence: TGCAGTGCTACCCACCCCGTGGACAGTTTGAGTGAGCAGTACTTC.

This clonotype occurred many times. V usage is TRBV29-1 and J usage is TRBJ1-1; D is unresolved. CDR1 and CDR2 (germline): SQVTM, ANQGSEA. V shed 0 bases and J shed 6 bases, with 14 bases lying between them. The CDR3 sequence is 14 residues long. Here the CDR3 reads CSVEDPLVGAEAFF. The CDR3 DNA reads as TGCAGCGTTGAAGATCCCCTGGTTGGCGCTGAAGCTTTCTTT. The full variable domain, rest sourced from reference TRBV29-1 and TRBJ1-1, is SAVISQKPSRDICQRGTSLTIQCQVDSQVTMMFWYRQQPGQSLTLIATANQGSEATYESGFVIDKFPISRPNLTFSTLTVSNMSPEDSSIYLCSVEDPLVGAEAFFGQGTRLTVV.

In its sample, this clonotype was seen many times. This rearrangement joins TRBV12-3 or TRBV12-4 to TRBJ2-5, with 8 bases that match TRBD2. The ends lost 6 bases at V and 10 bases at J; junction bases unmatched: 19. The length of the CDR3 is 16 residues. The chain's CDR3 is CASSSSFSGTSVGQYF. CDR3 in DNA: TGTGCCAGCAGCTCCTCGTTTTCTGGGACTAGTGTTGGCCAGTACTTC.

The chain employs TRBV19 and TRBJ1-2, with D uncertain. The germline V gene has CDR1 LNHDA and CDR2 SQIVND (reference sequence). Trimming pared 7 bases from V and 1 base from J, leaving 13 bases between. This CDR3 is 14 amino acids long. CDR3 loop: CASKRSAVNYGYTF. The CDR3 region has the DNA TGTGCCAGTAAACGGAGTGCTGTTAACTATGGCTACACCTTC.

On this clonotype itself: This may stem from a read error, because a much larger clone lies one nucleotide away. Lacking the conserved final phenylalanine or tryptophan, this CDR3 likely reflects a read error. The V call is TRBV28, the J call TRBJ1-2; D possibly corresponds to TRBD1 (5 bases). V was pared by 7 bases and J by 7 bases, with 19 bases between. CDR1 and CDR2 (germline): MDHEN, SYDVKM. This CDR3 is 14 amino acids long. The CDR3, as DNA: TGTGCCAGCAAGGAAACTCCGGGACTGAGTGGCTACACCCTC. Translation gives CASKETPGLSGYTL.

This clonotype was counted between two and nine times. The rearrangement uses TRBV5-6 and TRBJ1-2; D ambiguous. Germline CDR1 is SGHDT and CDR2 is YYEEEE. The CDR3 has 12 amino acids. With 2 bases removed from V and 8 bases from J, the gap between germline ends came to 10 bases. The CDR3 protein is CASSFRRQGYTF. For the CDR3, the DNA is TGTGCCAGCAGCTTCAGGCGTCAAGGCTACACCTTC.

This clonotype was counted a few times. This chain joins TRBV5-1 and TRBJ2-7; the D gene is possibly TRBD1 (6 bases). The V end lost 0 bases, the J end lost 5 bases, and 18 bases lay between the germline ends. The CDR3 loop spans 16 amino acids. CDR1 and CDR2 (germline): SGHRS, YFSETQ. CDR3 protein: CASSLAGPGQLHEQYF. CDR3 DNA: TGCGCCAGCAGCTTGGCGGGACCGGGACAACTCCACGAGCAGTACTTC.

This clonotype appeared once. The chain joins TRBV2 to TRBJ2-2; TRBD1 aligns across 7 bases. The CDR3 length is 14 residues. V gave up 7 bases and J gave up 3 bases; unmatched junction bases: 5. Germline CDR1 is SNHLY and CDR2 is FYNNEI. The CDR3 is CASTFQGDTGELFF. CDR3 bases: TGTGCCAGCACGTTTCAGGGGGACACCGGGGAGCTGTTTTTT.

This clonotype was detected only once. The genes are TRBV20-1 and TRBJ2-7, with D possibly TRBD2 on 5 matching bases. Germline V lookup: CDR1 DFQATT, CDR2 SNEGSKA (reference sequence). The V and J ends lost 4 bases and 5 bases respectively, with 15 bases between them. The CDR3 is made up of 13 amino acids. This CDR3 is CSATQIVGDEQYF. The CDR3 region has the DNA TGCAGTGCTACCCAAATAGTGGGAGACGAGCAGTACTTC.

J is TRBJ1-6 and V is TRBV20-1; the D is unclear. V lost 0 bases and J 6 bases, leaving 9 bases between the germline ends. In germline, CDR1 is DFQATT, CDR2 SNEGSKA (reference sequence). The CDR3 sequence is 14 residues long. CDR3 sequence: CSARDTARNSPLHF. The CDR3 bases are TGCAGTGCTAGAGATACAGCCCGTAATTCACCCCTCCACTTT.

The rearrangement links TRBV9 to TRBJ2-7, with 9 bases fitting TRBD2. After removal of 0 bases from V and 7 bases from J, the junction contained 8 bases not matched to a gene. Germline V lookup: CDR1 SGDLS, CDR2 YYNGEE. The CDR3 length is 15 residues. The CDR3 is CASSVGAGGPREQYF. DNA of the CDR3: TGTGCCAGCAGCGTAGGGGCGGGAGGGCCTCGGGAGCAGTACTTC.

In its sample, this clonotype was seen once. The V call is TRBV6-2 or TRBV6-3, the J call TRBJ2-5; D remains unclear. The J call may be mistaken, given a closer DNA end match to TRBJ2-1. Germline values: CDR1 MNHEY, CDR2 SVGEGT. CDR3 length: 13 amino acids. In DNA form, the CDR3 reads TGTGCCAGCAGTTACGGACGGAACAATGAGCAGTTCTTC. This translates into CASSYGRNNEQFF.

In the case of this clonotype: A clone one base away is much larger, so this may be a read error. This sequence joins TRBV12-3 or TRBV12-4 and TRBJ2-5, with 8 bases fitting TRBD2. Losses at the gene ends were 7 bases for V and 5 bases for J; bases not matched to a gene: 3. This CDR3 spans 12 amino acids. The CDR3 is CASTIAGETQYF. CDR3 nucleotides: TGTGCCAGCACCATAGCGGGGGAGACCCAGTACTTC.

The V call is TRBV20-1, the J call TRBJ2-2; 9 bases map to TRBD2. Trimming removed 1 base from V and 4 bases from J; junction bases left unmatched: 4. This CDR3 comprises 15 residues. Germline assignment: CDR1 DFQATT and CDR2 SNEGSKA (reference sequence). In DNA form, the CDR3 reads TGCAGTGCTAGAGTAGCGGGAGATTCCACCGGGGAGCTGTTTTTT. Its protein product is CSARVAGDSTGELFF.

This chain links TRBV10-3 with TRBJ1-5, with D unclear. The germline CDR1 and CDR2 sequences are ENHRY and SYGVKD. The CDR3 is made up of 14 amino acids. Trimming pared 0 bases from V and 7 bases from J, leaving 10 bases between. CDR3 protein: CAISESGRGQPQHF. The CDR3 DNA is TGTGCCATCAGTGAGTCAGGGCGCGGACAGCCCCAGCATTTT.

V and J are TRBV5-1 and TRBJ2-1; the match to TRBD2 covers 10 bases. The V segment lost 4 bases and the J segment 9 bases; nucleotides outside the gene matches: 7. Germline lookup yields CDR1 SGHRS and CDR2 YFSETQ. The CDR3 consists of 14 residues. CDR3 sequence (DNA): TGCGCCAGCAGCGATCTAGCGGGGGTGGGTGAGCAGTTCTTC. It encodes CASSDLAGVGEQFF.

Here the CDR3 reads CATSDLGTVNEQFF. CDR3 sequence (DNA): TGTGCCACCAGTGATTTGGGGACAGTCAATGAGCAGTTCTTC. This rearrangement joins TRBV24-1 to TRBJ2-1; 7 bases fit TRBD1. This CDR3 spans 14 amino acids. V lost 0 bases and J lost 6; bases outside the gene matches: 1. Germline V gene sequence: CDR1 KGHDR, CDR2 SFDVKD.

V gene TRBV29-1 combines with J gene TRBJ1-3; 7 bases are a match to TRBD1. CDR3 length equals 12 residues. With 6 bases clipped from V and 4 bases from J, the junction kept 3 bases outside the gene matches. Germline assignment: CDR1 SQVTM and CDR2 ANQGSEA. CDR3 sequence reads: CSVTGKGNTIYF. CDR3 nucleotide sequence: TGCAGCGTGACAGGGAAGGGAAACACCATATATTTT.